The TCR beta chain under discussion was sequenced for a study of blood T cell repertoires in COVID-19. The germline gives CDR1 SEHNR, CDR2 FQNEAQ (reference sequence). After removal of 3 bases from V and 14 bases from J, the junction contained 12 bases not matched to a gene. This CDR3 comprises 15 residues. Only in-frame clones appear in the TCRdb table, and some are missing; sequencing was by immunoSEQ multiplex PCR. The sample consists of a few hundred thousand clones, 85% to 90% of them appearing once. Sequencing was performed on peripheral blood. This TCR was recovered from a woman aged 45-59 years with COVID-19, enrolled during active disease. The chain recombines TRBV7-9 with TRBJ1-6; TRBD1 agrees at 8 bases. The CDR3 reads CASSLRQGTGGALHF. The CDR3 DNA sequence: TGTGCCAGCAGCTTGCGACAGGGGACGGGTGGGGCCCTCCACTTT.